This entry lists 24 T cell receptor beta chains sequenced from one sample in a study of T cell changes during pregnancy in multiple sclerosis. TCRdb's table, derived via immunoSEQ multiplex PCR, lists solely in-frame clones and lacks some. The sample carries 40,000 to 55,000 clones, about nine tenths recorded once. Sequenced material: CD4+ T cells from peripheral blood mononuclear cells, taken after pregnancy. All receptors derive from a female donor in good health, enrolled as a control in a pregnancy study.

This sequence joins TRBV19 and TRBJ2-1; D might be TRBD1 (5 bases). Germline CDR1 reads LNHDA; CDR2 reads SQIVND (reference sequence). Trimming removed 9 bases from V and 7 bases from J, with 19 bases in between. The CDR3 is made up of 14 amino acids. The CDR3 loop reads CASRAASTSNEQFF. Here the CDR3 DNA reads TGTGCCAGCAGGGCGGCTAGTACGAGTAATGAGCAGTTCTTC.

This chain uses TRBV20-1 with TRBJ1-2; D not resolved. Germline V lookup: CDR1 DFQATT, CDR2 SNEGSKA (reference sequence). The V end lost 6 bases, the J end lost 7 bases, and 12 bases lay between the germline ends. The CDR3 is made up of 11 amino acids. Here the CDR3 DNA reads TGCAGTGCCACGATAGTAAGTGGCTACACCTTC. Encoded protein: CSATIVSGYTF.

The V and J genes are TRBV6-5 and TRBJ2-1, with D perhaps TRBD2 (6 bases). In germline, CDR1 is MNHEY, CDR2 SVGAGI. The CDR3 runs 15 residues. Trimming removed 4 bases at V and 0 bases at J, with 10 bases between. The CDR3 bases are TGTGCCAGCAGTTTGAGGACTATCTCCTACAATGAGCAGTTCTTC. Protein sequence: CASSLRTISYNEQFF.

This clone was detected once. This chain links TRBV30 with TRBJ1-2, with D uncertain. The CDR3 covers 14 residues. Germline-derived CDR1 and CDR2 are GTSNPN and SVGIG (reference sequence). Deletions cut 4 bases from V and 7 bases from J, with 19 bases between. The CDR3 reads CAWNPRADFVGYTF. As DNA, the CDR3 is TGTGCCTGGAATCCCCGTGCGGATTTTGTTGGCTACACCTTC.

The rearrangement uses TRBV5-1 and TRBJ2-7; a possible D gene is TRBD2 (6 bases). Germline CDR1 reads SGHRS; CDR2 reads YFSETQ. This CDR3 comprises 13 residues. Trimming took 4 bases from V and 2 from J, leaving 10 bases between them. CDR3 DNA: TGCGCCAGCAGCCCGGGACTGGCCTACGAGCAGTACTTC. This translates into CASSPGLAYEQYF.

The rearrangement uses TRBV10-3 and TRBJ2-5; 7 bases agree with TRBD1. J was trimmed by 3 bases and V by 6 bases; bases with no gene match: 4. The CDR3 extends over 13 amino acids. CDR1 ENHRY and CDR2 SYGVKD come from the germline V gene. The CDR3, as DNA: TGTGCCATCAGACAGGGGACGGAAGAGACCCAGTACTTC. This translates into CAIRQGTEETQYF.

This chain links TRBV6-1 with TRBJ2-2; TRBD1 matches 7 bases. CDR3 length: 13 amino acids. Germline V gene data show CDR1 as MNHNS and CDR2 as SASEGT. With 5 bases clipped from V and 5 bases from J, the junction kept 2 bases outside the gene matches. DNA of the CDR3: TGTGCCAGCAGTCTACAGGGGACCGGGGAGCTGTTTTTT. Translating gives CASSLQGTGELFF.

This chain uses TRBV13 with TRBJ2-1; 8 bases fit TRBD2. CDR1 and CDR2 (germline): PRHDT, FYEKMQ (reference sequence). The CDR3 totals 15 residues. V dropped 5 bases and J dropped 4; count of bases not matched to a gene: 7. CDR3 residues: CASSPGLGDYNEQFF. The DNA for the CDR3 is TGTGCCAGCAGCCCGGGACTAGGAGATTACAATGAGCAGTTCTTC. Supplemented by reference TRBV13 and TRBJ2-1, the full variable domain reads AAGVIQSPRHLIKEKRETATLKCYPIPRHDTVYWYQQGPGQDPQFLISFYEKMQSDKGSIPDRFSAQQFSDYHSELNMSSLELGDSALYFCASSPGLGDYNEQFFGPGTRLTVL.

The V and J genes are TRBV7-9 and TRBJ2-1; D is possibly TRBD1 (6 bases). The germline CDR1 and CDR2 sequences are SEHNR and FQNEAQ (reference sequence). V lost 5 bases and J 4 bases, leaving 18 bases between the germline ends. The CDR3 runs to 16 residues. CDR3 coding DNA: TGTGCCAGCAGCCCGCGGCAGGGGACCTCATACAATGAGCAGTTCTTC. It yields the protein CASSPRQGTSYNEQFF.

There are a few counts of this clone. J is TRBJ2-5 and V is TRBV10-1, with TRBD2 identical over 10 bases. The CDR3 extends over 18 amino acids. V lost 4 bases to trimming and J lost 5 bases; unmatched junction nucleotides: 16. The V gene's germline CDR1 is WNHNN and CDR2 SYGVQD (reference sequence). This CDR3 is CASSGDSGGSVSAETQYF. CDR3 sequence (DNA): TGCGCCAGCAGTGGTGATAGCGGGGGGTCAGTGTCCGCCGAGACCCAGTACTTC.

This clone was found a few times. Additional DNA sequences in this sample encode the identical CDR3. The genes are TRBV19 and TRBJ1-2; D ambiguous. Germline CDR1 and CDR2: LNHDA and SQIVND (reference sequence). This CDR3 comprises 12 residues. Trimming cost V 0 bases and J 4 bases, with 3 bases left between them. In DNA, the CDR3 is TGTGCCAGTAGTATAGACAGCTATGGCTACACCTTC. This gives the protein CASSIDSYGYTF. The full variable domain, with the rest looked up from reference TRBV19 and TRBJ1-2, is DGGITQSPKYLFRKEGQNVTLSCEQNLNHDAMYWYRQDPGQGLRLIYYSQIVNDFQKGDIAEGYSVSREKKESFPLTVTSAQKNPTAFYLCASSIDSYGYTFGSGTRLTVV.

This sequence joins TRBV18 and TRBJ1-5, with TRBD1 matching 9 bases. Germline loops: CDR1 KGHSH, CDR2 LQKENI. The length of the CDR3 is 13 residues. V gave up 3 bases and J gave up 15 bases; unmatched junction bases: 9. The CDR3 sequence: CASSPLIQGALHF. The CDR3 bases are TGTGCCAGCTCACCCTTAATACAGGGGGCCTTGCATTTT.

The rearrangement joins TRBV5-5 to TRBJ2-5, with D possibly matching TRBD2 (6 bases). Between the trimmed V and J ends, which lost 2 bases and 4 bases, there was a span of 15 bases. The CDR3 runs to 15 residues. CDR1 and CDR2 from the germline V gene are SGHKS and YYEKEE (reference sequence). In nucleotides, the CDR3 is TGTGCCAGCAGCTTCCCAGGGAGGAAAGGAGAGACCCAGTACTTC. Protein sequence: CASSFPGRKGETQYF.

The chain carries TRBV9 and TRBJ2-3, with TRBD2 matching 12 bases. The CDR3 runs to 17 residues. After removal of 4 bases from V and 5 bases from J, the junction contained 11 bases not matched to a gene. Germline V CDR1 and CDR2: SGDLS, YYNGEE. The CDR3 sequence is CASSPRLAGVLRDTQYF. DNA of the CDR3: TGTGCCAGCAGCCCGCGACTAGCGGGAGTGTTAAGAGATACGCAGTATTTT.

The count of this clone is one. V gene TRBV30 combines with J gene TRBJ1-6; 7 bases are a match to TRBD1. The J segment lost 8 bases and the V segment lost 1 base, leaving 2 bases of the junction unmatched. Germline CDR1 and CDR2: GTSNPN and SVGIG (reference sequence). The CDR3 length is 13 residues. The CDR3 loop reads CAWSGQGDSPLHF. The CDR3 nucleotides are TGTGCCTGGAGTGGACAGGGAGATTCACCCCTCCACTTT.

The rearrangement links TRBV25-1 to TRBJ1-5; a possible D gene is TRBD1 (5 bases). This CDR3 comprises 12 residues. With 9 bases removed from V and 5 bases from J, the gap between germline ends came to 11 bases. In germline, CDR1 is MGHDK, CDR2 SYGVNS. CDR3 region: CASQGFDQPQHF. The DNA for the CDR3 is TGTGCCAGTCAGGGTTTCGATCAGCCCCAGCATTTT.

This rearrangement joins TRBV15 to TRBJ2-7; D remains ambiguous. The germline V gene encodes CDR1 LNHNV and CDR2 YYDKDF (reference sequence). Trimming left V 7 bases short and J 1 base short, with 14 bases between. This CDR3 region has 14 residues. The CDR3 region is CATTIRTVSYEQYF. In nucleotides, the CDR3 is TGTGCCACCACAATCCGAACTGTTTCCTACGAGCAGTACTTC.

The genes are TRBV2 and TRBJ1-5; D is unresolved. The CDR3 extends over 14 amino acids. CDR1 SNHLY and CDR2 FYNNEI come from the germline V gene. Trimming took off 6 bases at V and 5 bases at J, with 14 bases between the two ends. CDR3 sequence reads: CASSESGFDQPQHF. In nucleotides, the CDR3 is TGTGCCAGCAGCGAATCGGGGTTTGATCAGCCCCAGCATTTT.

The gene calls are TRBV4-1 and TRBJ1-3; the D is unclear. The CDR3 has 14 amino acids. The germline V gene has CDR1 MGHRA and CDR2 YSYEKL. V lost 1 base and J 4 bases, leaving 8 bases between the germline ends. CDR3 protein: CASSQGLSGNTIYF. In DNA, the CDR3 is TGCGCCAGCAGCCAAGGTTTATCGGGAAACACCATATATTTT.

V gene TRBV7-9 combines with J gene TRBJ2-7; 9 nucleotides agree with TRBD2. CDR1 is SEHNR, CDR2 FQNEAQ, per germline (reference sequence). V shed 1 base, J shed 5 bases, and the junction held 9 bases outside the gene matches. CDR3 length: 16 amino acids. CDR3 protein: CASSLGISGRSDEQYF. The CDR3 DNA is TGTGCCAGCAGCTTAGGGATTAGCGGGAGATCGGACGAGCAGTACTTC.

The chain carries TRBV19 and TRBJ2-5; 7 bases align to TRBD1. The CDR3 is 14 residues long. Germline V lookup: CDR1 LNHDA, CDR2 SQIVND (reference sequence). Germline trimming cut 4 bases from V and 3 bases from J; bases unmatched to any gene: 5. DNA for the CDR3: TGTGCCAGTAGTAGACAGGGTTGGGAAGAGACCCAGTACTTC. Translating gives CASSRQGWEETQYF.

The CDR3 loop reads CASSQEQIYGYTF. The DNA of the CDR3 is TGCGCCAGCAGCCAAGAACAAATCTATGGCTACACCTTC. J is TRBJ1-2 and V is TRBV4-1; D is unresolved. Trimming took 0 bases from V and 4 from J, leaving 6 bases between them. The CDR3 has 13 residues. Germline CDR1 MGHRA, CDR2 YSYEKL.

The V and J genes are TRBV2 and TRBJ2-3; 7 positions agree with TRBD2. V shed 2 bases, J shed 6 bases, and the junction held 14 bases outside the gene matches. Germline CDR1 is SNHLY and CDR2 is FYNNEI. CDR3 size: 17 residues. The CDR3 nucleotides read TGTGCCAGCAGTGAACCGCCGGTAGCGGGTTACGCCGATACGCAGTATTTT. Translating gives CASSEPPVAGYADTQYF. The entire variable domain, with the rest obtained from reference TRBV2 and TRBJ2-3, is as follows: EPEVTQTPSHQVTQMGQEVILRCVPISNHLYFYWYRQILGQKVEFLVSFYNNEISEKSEIFDDQFSVERPDGSNFTLKIRSTKLEDSAMYFCASSEPPVAGYADTQYFGPGTRLTVL.

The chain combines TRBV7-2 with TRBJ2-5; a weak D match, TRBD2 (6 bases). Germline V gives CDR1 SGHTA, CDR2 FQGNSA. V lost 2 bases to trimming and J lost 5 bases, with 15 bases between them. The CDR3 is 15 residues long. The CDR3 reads CASSLSGSLSETQYF. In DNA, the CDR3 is TGTGCCAGCAGCTTATCCGGGAGTTTGAGCGAGACCCAGTACTTC.